A selection of T cell receptor beta chains follows, all from one sample in a study of blood T cell repertoires in COVID-19. Profiling relied on immunoSEQ multiplex PCR, and the TCRdb table lists in-frame clones only, not all of them. Among 250,000 or so clones listed, 84% were seen once. The sequenced material came from peripheral blood. The origin of the receptors is a man aged 50-59 years with acute or convalescent COVID-19. Both conserved end residues are part of each CDR3. Each record gives: D gene, V gene, clone size, J gene, CDR3 DNA, CDR3 protein. D genes are given only for firm matches. Rows give clone size only sometimes, using once, few, many, or a class for an expanded clone.

-,TRBV5-4,-,TRBJ1-1,TGTGCCAGCAGCCCCCACAGGGACACTGAAGCTTTCTTT,CASSPHRDTEAFF
-,TRBV3-1/TRBV3-2,-,TRBJ2-3,TGTGCCTGCCGGTCCACAGATACGCAGTATTTT,CACRSTDTQYF
TRBD1,TRBV4-2,-,TRBJ1-1,TGTGCCAGCAGCCAAGGACAGGGAGTAGGAGGTGGCACTGAAGCTTTCTTT,CASSQGQGVGGGTEAFF
-,TRBV7-8,-,TRBJ1-5,TGTGCCAGCAGCGACCGGGAGCCCCCCCAGCCCCAGCATTTT,CASSDREPPQPQHF
-,TRBV11-3,-,TRBJ2-1,TGTGCCAGCAGCTTAGGACTATACAATGAGCAGTTCTTC,CASSLGLYNEQFF
TRBD2,TRBV5-1,-,TRBJ2-7,TGCGCCAGCAGCTACACCGGGACTAGCGCCTACTACGAGCAGTACTTC,CASSYTGTSAYYEQYF
TRBD1,TRBV5-1,-,TRBJ1-4,TGCGCCAGCAGCAGGGACAGGGGAGGTGAAAAACTGTTTTTT,CASSRDRGGEKLFF
-,TRBV29-1,-,TRBJ2-7,TGCAGCGTGGCGGACAGTGAATACGAGCAGTACTTC,CSVADSEYEQYF
-,TRBV7-6,-,TRBJ1-1,TGTGCCAGCAGCGACCGAGGGCGCGGGGCCCTAGAAGCTTTCTTT,CASSDRGRGALEAFF
TRBD1,TRBV6-1,-,TRBJ2-6,TGTGCCAGCAGTGAGACCGGGACAGCCCTATCTGGGGCCAACGTCCTGACTTTC,CASSETGTALSGANVLTF
-,TRBV21-1,few,TRBJ2-7,TGTGCCAGCAGCAAAGAGAGGGCATTCCGGGACAGGGGAGTAAACGAGCAGTACTTC,CASSKERAFRDRGVNEQYF
-,TRBV29-1,-,TRBJ2-2,TGCAGCGTTGCGGGGGTGGCCGGCGGGGAGCTGTTTTTT,CSVAGVAGGELFF
TRBD1,TRBV9,-,TRBJ2-7,TGTGCCAGCAGCGCAGCCGGGACAGTAGCCTACGAGCAGTACTTC,CASSAAGTVAYEQYF
TRBD1,TRBV13,-,TRBJ1-2,TGTGCCAGCAGCTCCGGGACAGGGGGGTATGGCTACACCTTC,CASSSGTGGYGYTF
-,TRBV11-3,-,TRBJ1-1,TGTGCCAGCAGCTTACAGGACAGTCAGAACACTGAAGCTTTCTTT,CASSLQDSQNTEAFF
-,TRBV3-1/TRBV3-2,-,TRBJ2-2,TGTGCCAGCAGCCAGACTTGGAACACCGGGGAGCTGTTTTTT,CASSQTWNTGELFF
TRBD2,TRBV6-6,-,TRBJ2-2,TGTGCCAGCAGTTACTCCCCTACGGGAGGAGAGCTGTTTTTT,CASSYSPTGGELFF
-,TRBV19,-,TRBJ1-2,TGTGCCAGTATTATCACGGGAGCTGACTATGGCTACACCTTC,CASIITGADYGYTF
-,TRBV7-3,-,TRBJ1-2,TGTGCCAGCAGCTTTATTTTAGTGGAGTATGGCTACACCTTC,CASSFILVEYGYTF
-,TRBV28,once,TRBJ1-2,TGTGCCAGCAGTAGTTCCGGTTTCTATGGCTACACCTTC,CASSSSGFYGYTF
-,TRBV2,-,TRBJ1-2,TGTGCCAGTGCCAGGGAATCTAACTATGGCTACACCTTC,CASARESNYGYTF
-,TRBV2,-,TRBJ1-2,TGTGCCACCCCCTTCGGTGGCGGACAAAGCTTCTATGGCTACACCTTC,CATPFGGGQSFYGYTF
-,TRBV30,-,TRBJ1-5,TGTGCCTGGCAGTCGACAGGAAATCAGCCCCAGCATTTT,CAWQSTGNQPQHF
TRBD1,TRBV28,-,TRBJ2-7,TGTGCCAGCACGCCACCGGGACAGGGAATCTACGAGCAGTACTTC,CASTPPGQGIYEQYF
-,TRBV6-5,once,TRBJ2-7,TGTGCCAGCACTCGAGGTGCAGGGCTCTCCTACGAGCAGTACTTC,CASTRGAGLSYEQYF
-,TRBV28,-,TRBJ2-7,TGTGCCAGCAGTTCCGGGACACCCCGACCCGAGCAGTACTTC,CASSSGTPRPEQYF
TRBD1,TRBV10-3,-,TRBJ1-1,TGTGCCACCAGTGGGACAGAGAACACTGAAGCTTTCTTT,CATSGTENTEAFF
-,TRBV6-5,-,TRBJ1-1,TGTGCCAGCAGTTACTCGGGACTTGATTGGGGCCCTGAAGCTTTCTTT,CASSYSGLDWGPEAFF
TRBD1,TRBV6-6,-,TRBJ2-7,TGTGCCAGCAGCTTGGACAGGGGGCACGAGCAGTACTTC,CASSLDRGHEQYF
-,TRBV28,-,TRBJ2-3,TGTGCCAGCAGTTTTCGGGTTAGCACAGATACGCAGTATTTT,CASSFRVSTDTQYF
TRBD1,TRBV5-1,-,TRBJ1-5,TGCGCCAGCAGAAGCGGGACAGGGGATAGCAATCAGCCCCAGCATTTT,CASRSGTGDSNQPQHF
TRBD1,TRBV3-1/TRBV3-2,-,TRBJ1-3,TGTGCCAGCAGCCCGGACAGGCTCTCTGGAAACACCATATATTTT,CASSPDRLSGNTIYF
-,TRBV28,many,TRBJ2-7,TGTGCCAGCAGTTCGAACGGCGAGCAGTACTTC,CASSSNGEQYF
-,TRBV27,-,TRBJ1-2,TGTGCCAGCAGTTCCTCAGGGTTCGGCTACACCTTC,CASSSSGFGYTF
TRBD1,TRBV27,-,TRBJ1-1,TGTGCCAGCAGTTTGGACAGGGGGATGAGGTCGGCCGCTTTCTTT,CASSLDRGMRSAAFF
-,TRBV5-5,-,TRBJ1-2,TGTGCCAGCAGCTCCTCCCGGGCAGGAGGAAATGGCTACACCTTC,CASSSSRAGGNGYTF
TRBD2,TRBV6-5,-,TRBJ2-1,TGTGCCAGCTCTAGCGGGGGGCAATACAATGAGCAGTTCTTC,CASSSGGQYNEQFF
TRBD1,TRBV18,-,TRBJ2-3,TGTGCCAGCTCACCTGGAACAGGGGGCCGCACAGATACGCAGTATTTT,CASSPGTGGRTDTQYF
-,TRBV29-1,-,TRBJ1-2,TGCAGCTCCAAGACCGTGGGAGGCTATGGCTACACCTTC,CSSKTVGGYGYTF
TRBD2,TRBV11-2,-,TRBJ2-3,TGTGCCAGCAGCCGGACTAGCGTCACGGCAGATACGCAGTATTTT,CASSRTSVTADTQYF
-,TRBV7-9,-,TRBJ2-5,TGTGCCAGCAGCTTACGGGACTACCAAGAGACCCAGTACTTC,CASSLRDYQETQYF
TRBD1,TRBV28,-,TRBJ1-5,TGTGCCAGCAGTCGCATACAGGGGGAGCAGCCCCAGCATTTT,CASSRIQGEQPQHF
TRBD1,TRBV9,-,TRBJ2-7,TGCGCCAGCAGCGGGGGACAGGGGGGTTACGAGCAGTACTTC,CASSGGQGGYEQYF
TRBD2,TRBV12-5,many,TRBJ2-7,TGTGCTAGTGGTTTGGTACTAGCGGAAATATCATACGAGCAGTACTTC,CASGLVLAEISYEQYF
-,TRBV24-1,-,TRBJ2-1,TGTGCCACCAGTTCCCGTGGGGGGAGCTCCTACAATGAGCAGTTCTTC,CATSSRGGSSYNEQFF
TRBD2,TRBV6-5,few,TRBJ2-7,TGTGCCAGCAGCCGAGGGACTAGCGGGTACGAGCAGTACTTC,CASSRGTSGYEQYF
TRBD1,TRBV9,-,TRBJ1-5,TGTGCCAGCAGCCCGGGACAGGGGAGTCAGCCCCAGCATTTT,CASSPGQGSQPQHF
TRBD1,TRBV11-3,-,TRBJ1-5,TGTGCCAGCAGCTTAGGTACAGGGGGCTTTCAGCCCCAGCATTTT,CASSLGTGGFQPQHF
-,TRBV2,-,TRBJ1-2,TGTGCCAGCAGTGAAGGCGCAGGGTCGGATAGTTGCACCTTC,CASSEGAGSDSCTF
-,TRBV12-3/TRBV12-4,-,TRBJ1-4,TGTGCCAGCAGTGCCAGGGCGACAAGGCTGTTTTTT,CASSARATRLFF
-,TRBV2,-,TRBJ1-1,TGTGCCAGCAGTGCGGTTAGCAACACTGAAGCTTTCTTT,CASSAVSNTEAFF
-,TRBV28,few,TRBJ1-4,TGTGCCAGCAGTTTATTGAGTGAAAAACTGTTTTTT,CASSLLSEKLFF
-,TRBV15,-,TRBJ1-4,TGTGCCACCAGTTCCCAACTCACGGATGAAAAACTGTTTTTT,CATSSQLTDEKLFF